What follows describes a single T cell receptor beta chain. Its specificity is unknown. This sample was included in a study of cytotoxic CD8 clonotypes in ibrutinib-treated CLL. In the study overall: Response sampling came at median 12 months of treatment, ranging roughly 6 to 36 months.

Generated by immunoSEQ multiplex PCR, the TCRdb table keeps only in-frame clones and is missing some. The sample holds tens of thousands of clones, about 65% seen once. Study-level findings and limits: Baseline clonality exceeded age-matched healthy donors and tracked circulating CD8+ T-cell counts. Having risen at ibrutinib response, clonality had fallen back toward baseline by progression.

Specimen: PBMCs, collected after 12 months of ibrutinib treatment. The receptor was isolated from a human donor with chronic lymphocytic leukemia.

As DNA, the CDR3 is TGTGCCAGCTCACCACCACAGTCCCATCAGCCCCAGCATTTT. Protein: CASSPPQSHQPQHF. The chain couples TRBV18 to TRBJ1-5; D remains ambiguous. Per germline, CDR1 KGHSH and CDR2 LQKENI. This CDR3 has 14 residues. The V and J ends lost 0 bases and 5 bases respectively, with 8 bases between them. Complete variable domain (other parts from reference TRBV18 and TRBJ1-5): NAGVMQNPRHLVRRRGQEARLRCSPMKGHSHVYWYRQLPEEGLKFMVYLQKENIIDESGMPKERFSAEFPKEGPSILRIQQVVRGDSAAYFCASSPPQSHQPQHFGDGTRLSIL.